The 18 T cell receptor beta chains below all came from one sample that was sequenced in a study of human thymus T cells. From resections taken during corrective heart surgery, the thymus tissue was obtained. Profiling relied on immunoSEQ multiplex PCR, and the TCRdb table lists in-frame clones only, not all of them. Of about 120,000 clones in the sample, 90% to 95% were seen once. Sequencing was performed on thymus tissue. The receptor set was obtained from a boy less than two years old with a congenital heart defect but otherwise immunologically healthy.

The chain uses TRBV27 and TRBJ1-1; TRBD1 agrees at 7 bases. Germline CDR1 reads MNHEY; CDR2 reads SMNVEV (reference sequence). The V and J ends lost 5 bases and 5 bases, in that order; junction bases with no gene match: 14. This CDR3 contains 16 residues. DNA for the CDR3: TGTGCCAGCAGTCTACGACAGGGATTCGTATTAACTGAAGCTTTCTTT. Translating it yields CASSLRQGFVLTEAFF.

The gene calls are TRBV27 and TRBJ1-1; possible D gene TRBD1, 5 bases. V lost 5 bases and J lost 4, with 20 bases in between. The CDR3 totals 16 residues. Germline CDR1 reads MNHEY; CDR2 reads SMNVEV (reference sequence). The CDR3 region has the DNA TGTGCCAGCAGTCAGGGAGGTAGGGGCTTGGCCACTGAAGCTTTCTTT. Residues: CASSQGGRGLATEAFF.

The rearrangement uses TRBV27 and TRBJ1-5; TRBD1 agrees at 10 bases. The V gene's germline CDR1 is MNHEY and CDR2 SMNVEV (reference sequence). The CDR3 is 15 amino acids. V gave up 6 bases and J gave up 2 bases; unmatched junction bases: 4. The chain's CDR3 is CASSTGTGGNQPQHF. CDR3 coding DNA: TGTGCCAGCAGCACAGGGACAGGGGGCAATCAGCCCCAGCATTTT.

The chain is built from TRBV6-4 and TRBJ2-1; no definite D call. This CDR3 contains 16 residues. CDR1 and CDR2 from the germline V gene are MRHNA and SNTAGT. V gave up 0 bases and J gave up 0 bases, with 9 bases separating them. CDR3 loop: CASSDSPRSSYNEQFF. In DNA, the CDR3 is TGTGCCAGCAGTGACTCTCCGCGTAGCTCCTACAATGAGCAGTTCTTC.

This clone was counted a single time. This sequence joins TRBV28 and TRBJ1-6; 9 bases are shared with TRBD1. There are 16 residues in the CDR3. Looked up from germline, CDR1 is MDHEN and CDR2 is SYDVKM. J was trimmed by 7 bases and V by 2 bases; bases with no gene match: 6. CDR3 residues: CASSLPSGQGNSPLHF. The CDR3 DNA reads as TGTGCCAGCAGTTTACCCTCGGGACAGGGAAATTCACCCCTCCACTTT.

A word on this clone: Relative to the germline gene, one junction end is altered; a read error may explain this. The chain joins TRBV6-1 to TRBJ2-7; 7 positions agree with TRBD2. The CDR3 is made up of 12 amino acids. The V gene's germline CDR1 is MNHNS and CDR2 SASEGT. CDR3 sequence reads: CASSESETSSDF. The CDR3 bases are TGTGCCAGCAGTGAATCGGAGACTAGCTCGGACTTC.

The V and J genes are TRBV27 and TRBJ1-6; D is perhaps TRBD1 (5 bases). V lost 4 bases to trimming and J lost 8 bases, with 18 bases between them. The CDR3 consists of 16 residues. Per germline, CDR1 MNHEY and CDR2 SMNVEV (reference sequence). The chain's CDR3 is CASSSNRWHVDSPLHF. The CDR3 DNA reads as TGTGCCAGCAGTTCCAACAGGTGGCACGTAGATTCACCCCTCCACTTT.

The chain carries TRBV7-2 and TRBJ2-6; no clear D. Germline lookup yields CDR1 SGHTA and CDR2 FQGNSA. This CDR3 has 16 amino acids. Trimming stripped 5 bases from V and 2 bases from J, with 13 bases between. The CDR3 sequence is CASSQRWVAGANVLTF. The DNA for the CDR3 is TGTGCCAGCAGCCAAAGATGGGTAGCTGGGGCCAACGTCCTGACTTTC.

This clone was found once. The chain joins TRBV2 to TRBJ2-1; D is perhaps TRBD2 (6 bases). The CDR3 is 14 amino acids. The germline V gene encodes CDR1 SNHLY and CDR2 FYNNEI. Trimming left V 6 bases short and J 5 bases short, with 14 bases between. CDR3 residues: CASRVGGEDNEQFF. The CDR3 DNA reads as TGTGCCAGCAGGGTGGGGGGAGAAGACAATGAGCAGTTCTTC.

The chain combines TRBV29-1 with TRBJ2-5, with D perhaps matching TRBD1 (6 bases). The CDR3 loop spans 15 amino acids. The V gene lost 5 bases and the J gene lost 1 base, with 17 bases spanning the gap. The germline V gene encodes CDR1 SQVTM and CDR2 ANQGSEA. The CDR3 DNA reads TGCAGCGTTTTCCAACAGGGCCCCCCCCAAGAGACCCAGTACTTC. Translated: CSVFQQGPPQETQYF.

CDR3 nucleotides: TGTGCCAGCAGCACTACAGGGGTCGGCTACACCTTC. Protein product: CASSTTGVGYTF. This chain links TRBV13 with TRBJ1-2; the match to TRBD1 covers 7 bases. Germline CDR1 reads PRHDT; CDR2 reads FYEKMQ (reference sequence). V trimming: 5 bases; J trimming: 8 bases; junction bases outside the gene matches: 5. The CDR3 covers 12 residues.

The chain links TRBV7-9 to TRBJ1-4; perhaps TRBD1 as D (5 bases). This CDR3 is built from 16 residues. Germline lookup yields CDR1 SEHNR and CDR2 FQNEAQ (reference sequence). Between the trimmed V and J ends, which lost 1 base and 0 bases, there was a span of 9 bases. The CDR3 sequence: CASSLDRSATNEKLFF. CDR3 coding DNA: TGTGCCAGCAGCTTAGACAGGTCCGCAACTAATGAAAAACTGTTTTTT.

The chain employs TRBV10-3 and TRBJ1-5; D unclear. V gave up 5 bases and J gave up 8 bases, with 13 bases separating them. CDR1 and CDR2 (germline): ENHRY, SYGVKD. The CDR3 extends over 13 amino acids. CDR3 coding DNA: TGTGCCATCAGTCAGACGCCAGAGGAGCCCCAGCATTTT. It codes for CAISQTPEEPQHF.

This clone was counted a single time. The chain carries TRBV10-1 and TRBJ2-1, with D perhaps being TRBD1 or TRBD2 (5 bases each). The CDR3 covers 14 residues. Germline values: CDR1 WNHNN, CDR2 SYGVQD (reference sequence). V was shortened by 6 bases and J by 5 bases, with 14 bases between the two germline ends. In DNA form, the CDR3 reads TGCGCCAGCAGCCCCGGGACGGCCGACAATGAGCAGTTCTTC. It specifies CASSPGTADNEQFF.

The DNA of the CDR3 is TGTGCCAGCAGCGTCCGTAAGCGGGGGGGCTCCTACAATGAGCAGTTCTTC. It encodes CASSVRKRGGSYNEQFF. The gene calls are TRBV7-2 and TRBJ2-1; TRBD2 aligns across 10 bases. Germline-derived CDR1 and CDR2 are SGHTA and FQGNSA. The CDR3 is 17 amino acids. J was trimmed by 0 bases and V by 5 bases; bases with no gene match: 7.

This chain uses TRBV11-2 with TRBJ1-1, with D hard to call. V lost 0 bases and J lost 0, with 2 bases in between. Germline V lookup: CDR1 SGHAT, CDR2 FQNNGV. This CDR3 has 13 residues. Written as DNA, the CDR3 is TGTGCCAGCAGCTTAGAGCTGAACACTGAAGCTTTCTTT. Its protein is CASSLELNTEAFF.

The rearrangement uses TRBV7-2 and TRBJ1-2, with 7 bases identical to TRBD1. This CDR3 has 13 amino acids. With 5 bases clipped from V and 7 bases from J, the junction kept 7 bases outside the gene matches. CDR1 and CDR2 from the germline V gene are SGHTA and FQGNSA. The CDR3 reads CASSPDRDCGYTF. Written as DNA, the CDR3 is TGTGCCAGCAGCCCTGACAGGGATTGTGGCTACACCTTC.

Here the CDR3 reads CASSCSDKTEETQYF. CDR3 in DNA: TGTGCCAGCAGTTGCTCGGACAAGACGGAAGAGACCCAGTACTTC. This chain links TRBV6-5 with TRBJ2-5; a possible D gene is TRBD1 (5 bases). Germline assignment: CDR1 MNHEY and CDR2 SVGAGI. The ends were cut back, 4 bases at V and 3 bases at J, with 15 bases in the middle. The CDR3 loop spans 15 amino acids.